This T cell receptor (beta chain) came from a study of blood T cells in healthy people across ages (dated by TCRdb to 2014 to 2015). For the study in its entirety: In model experiments, template switching captured roughly one uniquely barcoded TCR beta cDNA molecule for every two T cells. Age-related changes in TCR beta repertoire diversity were measured in the study by deep sequencing normalized with unique cDNA molecular identifiers. Four age groups were formed from the donors: young (average 16 years), middle-aged (around 41), aged (about 62) and long-lived (more than 75). The study analyzed two additional independent replicas of 1 million unique cDNA reads from the same blood draw for two donors, one aged 18 to 30 and one aged 80 or older. Findings and caveats that apply to the study as a whole: The percentage of naive T cells measured by flow cytometry correlated strongly with observed TCR beta diversity. Donor CMV infection status was unknown, potentially confounding age-related changes in expanded clonotypes. Compared with the aged group, more naive CD4+ T cells, fewer expanded clones and increased TCR diversity were shown by the long-lived group, suggesting age selection. Observed TCR beta diversity per million T cells fell roughly linearly with age, and a significant reduction was already apparent by age approximately 40. Estimates of total diversity based on one million sequenced T cells were considered lower bounds and underestimates. Bulk unsorted PBMC profiling prevented conclusive comparison of naive and antigen-experienced compartments.

Regarding this clonotype: This clone's antigen is unknown. No qualities accompany the bases; no much larger clone lies one base away.

The receptor library was made with 5' RACE. Data came from an Illumina HiSeq 2500. A second PCR of roughly 7 to 11 cycles was performed with a sample-barcoded 5' primer and a J-beta primer mix. A template-switch 5' adaptor carrying 12 random nucleotides introduced a unique molecular identifier onto each TCR beta cDNA molecule. Each sample yielded at least 3 million CDR3-containing paired-end reads. All of the RNA was converted into first-strand cDNA using the Mint cDNA synthesis kit, with a TRBC-specific oligonucleotide serving as the primer. Following uracil-DNA glycosylase treatment, a first 18-cycle PCR with universal primers M1SS and BC2_uni_R was performed on all cDNA. On the study's bioinformatics: For normalization, 1 million high-quality reads, each with a distinct molecular identifier, were randomly selected from each sample. Reads sharing molecular identifiers were discarded rather than binned into consensus sequences. MiTCR, with a Q25 quality threshold and the strictest error-elimination algorithm, was used for CDR3 identification, clonotype clustering and error correction. A nonparametric unseen species model with Euler transformation was used to estimate lower-bound total TCR beta diversity. TCRdb reworked the public reads: Q25 trimming with fastp, MiXCR clone assembly, productive beta chains retained. Each entry merges the rows of one CDR3 protein and shows their most common DNA and genes. TCRdb, not the original authors, processed these V and J calls. The sample table lists more than 900,000 distinct CDR3 sequences, 25% to 35% of them with a count of one. The top ten clonotypes cover 9.5% to 13% of the sample.

The donors were 40 or so Caucasian individuals from Russia, aged 6 to 90 years, who were systemically healthy. Around 10 milliliters of peripheral blood were collected from each donor into EDTA-treated Vacutainer tubes. Ficoll-Paque density-gradient centrifugation was used to isolate PBMCs, with at least 6.5 million obtained per sample. Trizol reagent was used to extract total RNA from PBMCs, with at least 5.5 micrograms per sample. Naive CD45RAhigh/CD27high T cell percentages were measured by flow cytometry on a PBMC aliquot from every donor. V is clipped by 6 bases and J by 6 bases, and the sequence between their germline boundaries is 14 bases long. CDR1 and CDR2 are read off the germline V gene as SNHLY and FYNNEI. The CDR3 measures 13 amino acids from cysteine to phenylalanine. Only CDR3 DNA is held: 39 bases, read in frame from base 1. This same sample was also part of a study on T cells of mothers and their children. According to the second study: The donors were nine systemically healthy Caucasian individuals, made up of three mothers and their six children. cDNA synthesis used all of the extracted RNA, with 1.5 ug of RNA in each 15 ul reaction. In the second PCR, sample barcodes and 2-4 random nucleotides were introduced via the M1S primer. More than 9 million TCR beta CDR3 reads were obtained from each mother, and about 3 million reads were obtained from each child. TCR recombination output is similarly shaped by thymic selection in related and unrelated pairs, with a minor effect exerted by inherited differences. Related mother-child pairs always showed normalized repertoire overlap that was slightly higher than in unrelated mother-child pairs, though the difference was never significant. Persistent microchimeric T cell clones were not detected, at a sensitivity of roughly 100 clones per million clonotypes. The study used deep NGS to compare TCR beta repertoires of mothers and children, seeking features distinguishing related mother-child pairs from unrelated individuals. Mothers averaged roughly 40 +/- 4 years of age and children averaged around 10 +/- 4 years. After adapter ligation with NEBNext reagents, the libraries were sequenced on Illumina HiSeq 2000 with 100+100 nt paired-end reads. To avoid cross-contamination, the mother libraries and the child libraries were prepared a month apart and sequenced in separate runs. Each donor had between about 450,000 and 2,100,000 distinct TCR beta clonotypes identified. Naive TCR beta clonotypes were estimated from low-frequency clonotypes matched to each donor's FACS-determined naive share, without sorting.

The sequence links TRBV2 to TRBJ1-2, with a tentative D gene TRBD1 over 5 matching bases. The receptor comes from a woman in her 40s in good health. The sample was blood. The CDR3 is CASRRSGLDGYTF. DNA sequence: TGTGCCAGCAGGCGGTCAGGGCTTGATGGCTACACCTTC. Extended through the reference TRBV2 and TRBJ1-2 proteins, this CDR3 yields the full variable domain: EPEVTQTPSHQVTQMGQEVILRCVPISNHLYFYWYRQILGQKVEFLVSFYNNEISEKSEIFDDQFSVERPDGSNFTLKIRSTKLEDSAMYFCASRRSGLDGYTFGSGTRLTVV.